Each of the 29 T cell receptor beta chains below was sequenced from the same sample in a study of T cells in Graves' hyperthyroidism and ophthalmopathy. Amplified regions were TCR beta CDR3 sequences from RNA transcripts. A set of HTBI primers served as the primers for a first-round RT-PCR of the TCR CDR3. From the multiplex PCR reads, TCRdb called clonotypes with MiXCR, one entry per CDR3 protein. The table has 300,000 to 500,000 distinct CDR3 sequences, more than 12% seen once. Sequencing used blood. The origin of the receptors is a man aged 45 to 65 with Graves' ophthalmopathy.

This clonotype was seen many times. The chain carries TRBV20-1 and TRBJ2-5; D may be TRBD2 (6 bases). Trimming took 2 bases from V and 5 from J, leaving 15 bases between them. Germline V gives CDR1 DFQATT, CDR2 SNEGSKA (reference sequence). This CDR3 has 14 residues. CDR3 amino acids: CSARRDSIGETQYF. DNA of the CDR3: TGCAGTGCTAGAAGGGACTCTATCGGGGAGACCCAGTACTTC.

The sample holds a few counts of this clonotype. The genes are TRBV28 and TRBJ1-6; possibly TRBD1 for D (5 bases). Germline V lookup: CDR1 MDHEN, CDR2 SYDVKM. This CDR3 comprises 13 residues. Trimming removed 7 bases at V and 13 bases at J, with 17 bases between. The CDR3, as DNA: TGTGCCAGCAACGGGGGTACAGTCAGGCCCCTCCACTTT. Translating gives CASNGGTVRPLHF.

This clonotype has a count of ten or more. J is TRBJ2-2 and V is TRBV3-1, with a possible D match to TRBD2 (5 bases). This CDR3 is 15 amino acids long. V lost 0 bases to trimming and J lost 4 bases, with 9 bases between them. Germline lookup yields CDR1 LGHDT and CDR2 YNNKEL (reference sequence). The CDR3 sequence is CASSQETGSTGELFF. CDR3 nucleotides: TGTGCCAGCAGCCAAGAGACGGGAAGCACCGGGGAGCTGTTTTTT.

The chain couples TRBV7-3 to TRBJ2-3, with 14 bases identical to TRBD2. J gave up 3 bases and V 6 bases, and 8 bases lay outside the gene matches. The CDR3 sequence is 17 residues long. Germline loops: CDR1 SGHTA, CDR2 FQGTGA. This chain's CDR3 is CASSGRLAGGPTDTQYF. The DNA of the CDR3 is TGTGCCAGCAGTGGGAGACTAGCGGGAGGGCCGACAGATACGCAGTATTTT.

There are many counts of this clonotype. The V call is TRBV7-6, the J call TRBJ2-7, with no clear D. The germline V and J ends were trimmed by 2 bases and 5 bases, with 4 bases remaining between them. Germline CDR1 reads SGHVS; CDR2 reads FNYEAQ. The CDR3 has 11 amino acids. CDR3 residues: CASSLKDEQYF. The DNA of the CDR3 is TGTGCCAGCAGCTTAAAGGACGAGCAGTACTTC.

This clonotype was seen many times. The chain carries TRBV5-1 and TRBJ2-7, with no clear D. The V gene's germline CDR1 is SGHRS and CDR2 YFSETQ. The CDR3 has 13 residues. The V gene lost 4 bases and the J gene lost 5 bases, with 13 bases spanning the gap. CDR3 protein: CASSDSTGDEQYF. The DNA of the CDR3 is TGCGCCAGCAGCGATTCGACTGGGGACGAGCAGTACTTC. Full variable domain (outside the CDR3, taken from reference TRBV5-1 and TRBJ2-7): KAGVTQTPRYLIKTRGQQVTLSCSPISGHRSVSWYQQTPGQGLQFLFEYFSETQRNKGNFPGRFSGRQFSNSRSEMNVSTLELGDSALYLCASSDSTGDEQYFGPGTRLTVT.

Details on this clonotype: Just one base apart from a much larger clone, this may be a read error. V gene TRBV11-2 combines with J gene TRBJ2-3; TRBD2 agrees at 10 bases. The CDR3 covers 14 residues. V shed 7 bases, J shed 5 bases, and the junction held 6 bases outside the gene matches. Germline lookup yields CDR1 SGHAT and CDR2 FQNNGV. The CDR3 here is CASNPTSGVDTQYF. As DNA, the CDR3 is TGTGCCAGCAACCCTACTAGCGGGGTAGATACGCAGTATTTT.

This clonotype was seen ten or more times. This rearrangement joins TRBV9 to TRBJ1-2, with a weak D call TRBD1 (6 bases). The V gene's germline CDR1 is SGDLS and CDR2 YYNGEE. With 3 bases removed from V and 8 bases from J, the gap between germline ends came to 11 bases. CDR3 length equals 12 residues. CDR3 loop: CASSEGGRGYTF. CDR3 nucleotides: TGTGCCAGCAGCGAGGGGGGCCGGGGCTACACCTTC.

This clonotype was observed once. This may be a read error, as it is one base from a much larger clone. The chain links TRBV6-1 to TRBJ1-4; D is possibly TRBD1 (5 bases). The germline CDR1 and CDR2 sequences are MNHNS and SASEGT. This CDR3 comprises 15 residues. CDR3 coding DNA: TGTGCCAGCAGTGAATTCCCACAGGCCAATGGAAAACTGTTTTTT. It translates to CASSEFPQANGKLFF.

The gene calls are TRBV5-1 and TRBJ2-3, with D unresolved. The CDR3 covers 15 residues. Germline CDR1 reads SGHRS; CDR2 reads YFSETQ. Trimming pared 4 bases from V and 4 bases from J, leaving 16 bases between. The CDR3 reads CASSRVGQSSDTQYF. CDR3 bases: TGCGCCAGCAGCCGGGTGGGCCAGAGTTCAGATACGCAGTATTTT. Together with reference TRBV5-1 and TRBJ2-3, the CDR3 gives the full variable domain: KAGVTQTPRYLIKTRGQQVTLSCSPISGHRSVSWYQQTPGQGLQFLFEYFSETQRNKGNFPGRFSGRQFSNSRSEMNVSTLELGDSALYLCASSRVGQSSDTQYFGPGTRLTVL.

The chain carries TRBV14 and TRBJ2-1; 8 nucleotides align to TRBD2. This CDR3 is built from 15 residues. With V trimmed by 8 bases and J by 7 bases, 13 bases remained unmatched. CDR1 SGHDN and CDR2 FVKESK come from the germline V gene. This chain's CDR3 is CASSQAGTRLNEQFF. For the CDR3, the DNA is TGTGCCAGCTCACAGGCAGGGACTAGGCTGAATGAGCAGTTCTTC. The full variable domain, with the rest looked up from reference TRBV14 and TRBJ2-1, is EAGVTQFPSHSVIEKGQTVTLRCDPISGHDNLYWYRRVMGKEIKFLLHFVKESKQDESGMPNNRFLAERTGGTYSTLKVQPAELEDSGVYFCASSQAGTRLNEQFFGPGTRLTVL.

The chain recombines TRBV9 with TRBJ2-7; 14 nucleotides agree with TRBD2. V gave up 0 bases and J gave up 2 bases; unmatched junction bases: 7. The CDR3 runs to 18 residues. The germline CDR1 and CDR2 sequences are SGDLS and YYNGEE. CDR3 coding DNA: TGTGCCAGCAGCGTAGGAGGGGGACTAGCGGGGGAGACCTACGAGCAGTACTTC. Translation gives CASSVGGGLAGETYEQYF.

The gene calls are TRBV5-8 and TRBJ2-2; D remains ambiguous. Germline V lookup: CDR1 SGHTS, CDR2 YDEGEE. Between the trimmed V and J ends, which lost 4 bases and 0 bases, there was a span of 10 bases. The CDR3 is made up of 15 amino acids. The CDR3 DNA follows: TGTGCCAGCAGCGCCTTCCTGACGAACACCGGGGAGCTGTTTTTT. This gives the protein CASSAFLTNTGELFF.

The J gene is TRBJ2-7, the V gene TRBV2; possible D gene TRBD1, 7 bases. Trimming took off 5 bases at V and 2 bases at J, with 16 bases between the two ends. Germline V gene sequence: CDR1 SNHLY, CDR2 FYNNEI. This CDR3 region has 15 residues. The CDR3 DNA is TGTGCCAGCAGTTCTCAGGGGGGCGGAACCTACGAGCAGTACTTC. It translates to CASSSQGGGTYEQYF.

There are many counts of this clonotype. The rearrangement links TRBV12-3 or TRBV12-4 to TRBJ2-2, with 10 bases lining up with TRBD1. V shed 3 bases and J 7 bases; nucleotides not matched to a gene: 5. The CDR3 is made up of 15 amino acids. Here the CDR3 DNA reads TGTGCCAGCAGTTTGATGGGACAGGGGTACGGGGAGCTGTTTTTT. Protein sequence: CASSLMGQGYGELFF.

The V gene is TRBV19, the J gene TRBJ2-3, with a weak D call TRBD2 (5 bases). The CDR3 spans 13 residues. Looked up from germline, CDR1 is LNHDA and CDR2 is SQIVND (reference sequence). Trimming pared 9 bases from V and 4 bases from J, leaving 14 bases between. CDR3 DNA sequence: TGTGCCAGCGCGTTAGCGACCCCAGATACGCAGTATTTT. This gives the protein CASALATPDTQYF.

In regard to this clonotype: A much larger clone sits a single nucleotide away, making a read error possible. This chain connects TRBV7-9 to TRBJ2-7; D perhaps matches TRBD1 (5 bases). The CDR3 covers 16 residues. From germline, CDR1 is SEHNR and CDR2 FQNEAQ (reference sequence). V gave up 4 bases and J gave up 0 bases, with 16 bases separating them. The CDR3 is CASSSTFRQSSYEQYF. The DNA of the CDR3 is TGTGCCAGCAGCTCCACGTTCAGACAGAGCTCCTACGAGCAGTACTTC.

Ten or more counts support this clonotype. This chain joins TRBV7-9 and TRBJ2-7, with a tentative D call TRBD2 (7 bases). Germline values: CDR1 SEHNR, CDR2 FQNEAQ (reference sequence). The CDR3 length is 15 residues. Trimming removed 5 bases at V and 4 bases at J, with 18 bases between. The CDR3 DNA reads as TGTGCCAGCAGCGGGCTAGCGGAGGGGACATACGAGCAGTACTTC. Its protein product is CASSGLAEGTYEQYF.

The gene calls are TRBV19 and TRBJ2-2; 7 nucleotides match TRBD2. The CDR3 consists of 14 residues. V gave up 3 bases and J gave up 3 bases; unmatched junction bases: 1. Germline assignment: CDR1 LNHDA and CDR2 SQIVND (reference sequence). CDR3 protein: CASSIRGDTGELFF. DNA of the CDR3: TGTGCCAGTAGTATCCGGGGGGACACCGGGGAGCTGTTTTTT.

This clonotype was recorded many times. The chain joins TRBV18 to TRBJ1-1; D gene unclear. The V end lost 6 bases, the J end lost 3 bases, and 17 bases lay between the germline ends. The CDR3 loop spans 15 amino acids. Germline-derived CDR1 and CDR2 are KGHSH and LQKENI. This CDR3 reads CASSPAVGSDTEAFF. CDR3 bases: TGTGCCAGCTCGCCAGCAGTAGGGAGCGACACTGAAGCTTTCTTT.

This clonotype was counted at least ten times. This chain links TRBV3-1 with TRBJ2-1, with a tentative D call TRBD1 (5 bases). The CDR3 runs to 13 residues. Germline V lookup: CDR1 LGHDT, CDR2 YNNKEL (reference sequence). Trimming left V 3 bases short and J 9 bases short, with 12 bases between. The CDR3 DNA sequence: TGTGCCAGCAGCCATGGTCGTGGGGCTGAGCAGTTCTTC. Amino acid sequence: CASSHGRGAEQFF.

The chain carries TRBV6-1 and TRBJ1-1; no definite D call. The CDR3 consists of 15 residues. CDR1 is MNHNS, CDR2 SASEGT, per germline. V shed 6 bases and J shed 3 bases, with 17 bases lying between them. CDR3 nucleotide sequence: TGTGCCAGCAGGCAAGGGTGGGGTTTGGACACTGAAGCTTTCTTT. Amino acid sequence: CASRQGWGLDTEAFF.

The chain joins TRBV6-1 to TRBJ2-1, with 7 bases that match TRBD1. The CDR3 covers 15 residues. Germline-derived CDR1 and CDR2 are MNHNS and SASEGT. The ends lost 6 bases at V and 6 bases at J; junction bases unmatched: 11. CDR3 residues: CASRNTGAFSNEQFF. The CDR3, as DNA: TGTGCCAGCAGGAACACAGGGGCTTTCAGCAATGAGCAGTTCTTC.

This clonotype was observed a handful of times. This chain links TRBV19 with TRBJ2-3, with TRBD1 matching 9 bases. Germline assignment: CDR1 LNHDA and CDR2 SQIVND (reference sequence). This CDR3 comprises 16 residues. V lost 4 bases to trimming and J lost 3 bases; unmatched junction nucleotides: 8. This chain's CDR3 is CASSTGQGKRTDTQYF. The CDR3 nucleotides are TGTGCCAGTAGTACCGGACAGGGGAAAAGGACAGATACGCAGTATTTT.

The chain recombines TRBV13 with TRBJ2-5; D is uncertain. The germline V gene encodes CDR1 PRHDT and CDR2 FYEKMQ (reference sequence). Trimming stripped 5 bases from V and 2 bases from J, with 9 bases between. This CDR3 region has 13 residues. CDR3 sequence (DNA): TGTGCCAGCAGCAGAGGACGACAAGAGACCCAGTACTTC. This gives the protein CASSRGRQETQYF.

The V call is TRBV5-1, the J call TRBJ2-2; TRBD1 matches at 7 bases. The CDR3 runs 14 residues. J lost 5 bases, V lost 4 bases, and 5 bases had no gene match. CDR1 is SGHRS and CDR2 is YFSETQ in the germline V gene. The CDR3 nucleotides read TGCGCCAGCAGCCCCGACAGGGAGACCGGGGAGCTGTTTTTT. It specifies CASSPDRETGELFF.

This chain connects TRBV20-1 to TRBJ2-7; no firm D call. CDR3 length: 13 residues. Germline lookup yields CDR1 DFQATT and CDR2 SNEGSKA (reference sequence). Between the trimmed V and J ends, which lost 5 bases and 6 bases, there was a span of 17 bases. Written as DNA, the CDR3 is TGCAGTGCTCTCAGTTGGGAATCTCGCGAGCAGTACTTC. This translates into CSALSWESREQYF.

This clonotype has more than one count but fewer than ten. This chain links TRBV29-1 with TRBJ1-2, with D tentatively TRBD1 (6 bases). The length of the CDR3 is 12 residues. V was trimmed by 7 bases and J by 6 bases, leaving 15 bases between them. CDR1 and CDR2 (germline): SQVTM, ANQGSEA. This chain's CDR3 is CSADHREHGYTF. The CDR3 region has the DNA TGCAGCGCAGACCACAGGGAGCATGGCTACACCTTC.

This sequence joins TRBV3-1 and TRBJ2-5; the match to TRBD1 covers 8 bases. Germline V gene lookup returns CDR1 LGHDT and CDR2 YNNKEL (reference sequence). The CDR3 contains 14 residues. V shed 4 bases, J shed 3 bases, and the junction held 4 bases outside the gene matches. CDR3 protein: CASSRGDRKETQYF. Here the CDR3 DNA reads TGTGCCAGCAGCCGGGGGGACAGGAAAGAGACCCAGTACTTC.